The entry that follows covers one T cell receptor (beta chain) sequence. Assay used: immunoSEQ multiplex PCR; TCRdb lists only in-frame clones, some missing. Of approximately 190,000 clones listed, more than 85% were seen once; the top ten hold roughly 24%. The germline V gene encodes CDR1 LNHDA and CDR2 SQIVND (reference sequence). This CDR3 region has 14 residues. Trimming took 1 base from V and 1 from J, leaving 5 bases between them. Participants, about 18 to 89 years old, spanned 25 or so US areas. The data derive from a study of blood T cell repertoires in COVID-19. As for the study in general: Two negative PCRs, clearance, or symptom resolution were required of recovered Cohort 3 donors. Sites in the United States, Italy and Spain provided acute and convalescent COVID-19 samples. In each case, the material was cDNA or gDNA derived from T cells, B-cell-depleted T cells, or PBMCs.

The sample comprised PBMCs or T cells enriched from blood (not recorded which). The chain has TRBV19 and TRBJ1-5; D uncertain. This TCR came from a woman aged 40 to 55 in a cohort exposed to, infected with or recovered from COVID-19 (not recorded which). In DNA form, the CDR3 reads TGTGCCAGTAGTATAGCTCAGAGCAATCAGCCCCAGCATTTT. Its protein is CASSIAQSNQPQHF.